These 14 T cell receptor beta chains were all obtained from the same sample, sequenced in a study of cytomegalovirus exposure and HLA in healthy donors. The PCR contained 60 Vbeta and 13 Jbeta primers. Sequencing used immunoSEQ multiplex PCR; TCRdb keeps in-frame clones, though not all of them. The sample holds tens of thousands of clones, approximately 75% seen once. Sequencing used PBMCs. These receptors all stem from a man in his forties or fifties in good health and CMV-seropositive.

The V gene is TRBV5-1, the J gene TRBJ1-3; 10 bases align to TRBD1. Germline values: CDR1 SGHRS, CDR2 YFSETQ. The trim removed 3 bases at V and 4 bases at J, leaving 7 bases unmatched. The CDR3 loop spans 16 amino acids. CDR3 nucleotide sequence: TGCGCCAGCAGCTCCGGGACAGGGGCAAGAGGAAACACCATATATTTT. This sequence encodes CASSSGTGARGNTIYF.

This sequence joins TRBV5-1 and TRBJ2-3; D may be TRBD1 (6 bases). The CDR3 contains 14 residues. Trimming left V 6 bases short and J 3 bases short, with 14 bases between. Germline lookup yields CDR1 SGHRS and CDR2 YFSETQ. CDR3 bases: TGCGCCAGCAACCCGGGCAGGGGAACAGATACGCAGTATTTT. This codes for CASNPGRGTDTQYF.

The V and J genes are TRBV19 and TRBJ2-3, with 8 bases that match TRBD2. V shed 4 bases, J shed 2 bases, and the junction held 17 bases outside the gene matches. CDR1 is LNHDA and CDR2 is SQIVND in the germline V gene (reference sequence). The CDR3 loop spans 19 amino acids. The CDR3 DNA is TGTGCCAGTAGTAACCCGATCCTTTCACTAGCGGTGCACACAGATACGCAGTATTTT. Its protein is CASSNPILSLAVHTDTQYF. The full variable domain, rest sourced from reference TRBV19 and TRBJ2-3, is DGGITQSPKYLFRKEGQNVTLSCEQNLNHDAMYWYRQDPGQGLRLIYYSQIVNDFQKGDIAEGYSVSREKKESFPLTVTSAQKNPTAFYLCASSNPILSLAVHTDTQYFGPGTRLTVL.

This chain uses TRBV10-1 with TRBJ2-1, with a weak D call TRBD1 (5 bases). Trimming removed 6 bases from V and 5 bases from J, with 8 bases in between. The CDR3 length is 12 residues. Per the germline V gene, CDR1 is WNHNN and CDR2 is SYGVQD (reference sequence). The CDR3 protein is CASSRADNEQFF. The CDR3 region has the DNA TGCGCCAGCAGCAGGGCTGACAATGAGCAGTTCTTC.

This clone was detected only once. The chain joins TRBV11-2 to TRBJ2-7; TRBD2 agrees at 8 bases. CDR1 is SGHAT, CDR2 FQNNGV, per germline. J lost 4 bases, V lost 4 bases, and 15 bases had no gene match. The CDR3 totals 17 residues. The CDR3 DNA reads as TGTGCCAGCAGCTGGGGACCCGGGAGGGGGGACGTGTACGAGCAGTACTTC. This translates into CASSWGPGRGDVYEQYF.

This rearrangement joins TRBV11-1 to TRBJ2-2, with D possibly being TRBD1 (6 bases). Near its end, the DNA agrees better with TRBJ1-3, so the J call may be wrong. Germline assignment: CDR1 SGHAT and CDR2 FQDESV (reference sequence). This CDR3 spans 15 amino acids. The CDR3 sequence: CASSRQASSGNTIYF. DNA for the CDR3: TGTGCCAGCAGCCGACAGGCGTCCTCTGGAAACACCATATATTTT.

The CDR3: CASSLSNRGNTEAFF. CDR3 DNA sequence: TGCGCCAGCAGCTTGTCGAACAGGGGGAACACTGAAGCTTTCTTT. The chain combines TRBV5-1 with TRBJ1-1, with TRBD1 matching over 7 bases. Trimming at V came to 1 base and at J to 1 base, leaving 4 bases not matched to a gene. The CDR3 covers 15 residues. Per germline, CDR1 SGHRS and CDR2 YFSETQ.

CDR3 amino acids: CAWSGLGSPYEQYF. DNA of the CDR3: TGTGCCTGGAGCGGACTAGGGTCGCCCTACGAGCAGTACTTC. This chain links TRBV30 with TRBJ2-7, with TRBD2 matching over 7 bases. Germline V gene data show CDR1 as GTSNPN and CDR2 as SVGIG (reference sequence). The V and J ends lost 3 bases and 2 bases, in that order; junction bases with no gene match: 7. This CDR3 comprises 14 residues.

This chain joins TRBV6-6 and TRBJ1-6; D remains ambiguous. The V gene lost 6 bases and the J gene lost 8 bases, with 5 bases spanning the gap. This CDR3 region has 11 residues. Germline lookup yields CDR1 MNHNY and CDR2 SVGAGI (reference sequence). The CDR3 DNA reads TGTGCCAGCAGACTCGATTCACCCCTCCACTTT. It encodes CASRLDSPLHF.

This rearrangement joins TRBV2 to TRBJ2-1, with 11 bases identical to TRBD2. The V gene end was trimmed by 6 bases and the J gene end by 3 bases; junction bases not matched to a gene: 4. Looked up from germline, CDR1 is SNHLY and CDR2 is FYNNEI. This CDR3 has 15 amino acids. CDR3 amino acids: CASRATSGSYNEQFF. For the CDR3, the DNA is TGTGCCAGCAGAGCTACTAGCGGGAGCTACAATGAGCAGTTCTTC.

The J gene is TRBJ2-7, the V gene TRBV6-5; 10 positions agree with TRBD1. The ends lost 10 bases at V and 1 base at J; junction bases unmatched: 4. This CDR3 is 13 amino acids long. Germline V lookup: CDR1 MNHEY, CDR2 SVGAGI. The CDR3 DNA reads as TGTGCCACCCGGGACAGGGGATCCTACGAGCAGTACTTC. It translates to CATRDRGSYEQYF.

Only one count was recorded for this clone. The gene calls are TRBV30 and TRBJ2-2; D unclear. Germline loops: CDR1 GTSNPN, CDR2 SVGIG (reference sequence). The CDR3 runs to 17 residues. V was cut by 4 bases and J by 0 bases, with 18 bases left in between. This chain's CDR3 is CAWTKPNLRANTGELFF. CDR3 DNA: TGTGCCTGGACCAAACCGAATCTCCGCGCGAACACCGGGGAGCTGTTTTTT.

This clone is a singleton in its sample. In DNA form, the CDR3 reads TGCGCCAGCAGTCAATCTGTCGGACAGGGGTTCTATGGCTACACCTTC. Protein sequence: CASSQSVGQGFYGYTF. The chain joins TRBV23-1 to TRBJ1-2; 9 bases align to TRBD1. TRBV23-1 is reported as an ORF; its role is uncertain. The CDR3 is made up of 16 amino acids. Losses at the gene ends were 0 bases for V and 4 bases for J; bases not matched to a gene: 6.

The V call is TRBV7-2, the J call TRBJ2-7, with D tentatively TRBD1 (6 bases). This CDR3 region has 15 residues. Trimming shortened V by 1 base and J by 1 base, and 11 bases separated the two germline ends. Germline V CDR1 and CDR2: SGHTA, FQGNSA. CDR3 DNA sequence: TGTGCCAGCAGCTTAGTCGCAGGGGCGTCCTACGAGCAGTACTTC. Its protein is CASSLVAGASYEQYF.